One and the same sample provided the 8 T cell receptor beta chains below, sequenced in a study of blood T cell repertoires in COVID-19 (dated by TCRdb to 2019 to 2021). Library construction relied on the immunoSEQ multiplex PCR assay. This is the immuneACCESS table as TCRdb keeps it, with only in-frame sequences that have V and J called. A part of the clones is gone; compared with another copy, unresolved V genes explain less than half, and the rest is unexplained. The sample table shows tens of thousands of clones, and 84% are seen once. The ten largest clones capture around a quarter of the sample. Sequencing was carried out using peripheral blood. The source of these receptors is a man in his sixties with acute or convalescent COVID-19.

The rearrangement links TRBV29-1 to TRBJ2-5; D perhaps matches TRBD2 (5 bases). The CDR3 is 14 amino acids. Trimming took 0 bases from V and 5 from J, leaving 13 bases between them. From germline, CDR1 is SQVTM and CDR2 ANQGSEA. CDR3 region: CSVEDGGLGETQYF. The CDR3 DNA follows: TGCAGCGTTGAAGACGGAGGTCTCGGGGAGACCCAGTACTTC.

The V and J genes are TRBV4-1 and TRBJ2-5; 7 bases match TRBD1. V was pared by 3 bases and J by 4 bases, with 5 bases of the junction left unmatched. The CDR3 totals 14 residues. Germline V gene lookup returns CDR1 MGHRA and CDR2 YSYEKL. Written as DNA, the CDR3 is TGCGCCAGCAGCCACTGGACAGGTGTAGAGACCCAGTACTTC. This encodes CASSHWTGVETQYF.

The J gene is TRBJ2-1, the V gene TRBV6-2 or TRBV6-3, with 7 nucleotides matching TRBD1. Germline assignment: CDR1 MNHEY and CDR2 SVGEGT. This CDR3 has 16 residues. V dropped 4 bases and J dropped 5; count of bases not matched to a gene: 11. CDR3 sequence reads: CASSSVLQGRDNEQFF. Written as DNA, the CDR3 is TGTGCCAGCAGTTCCGTCCTACAGGGGAGAGACAATGAGCAGTTCTTC.

This rearrangement joins TRBV11-2 to TRBJ1-1; TRBD1 might be the D (6 bases). With 2 bases removed from V and 1 base from J, the gap between germline ends came to 14 bases. Germline values: CDR1 SGHAT, CDR2 FQNNGV. The CDR3 is 16 amino acids. CDR3 amino acids: CASSLRGGTGNTEAFF. In nucleotides, the CDR3 is TGTGCCAGCAGCTTACGGGGGGGCACGGGGAACACTGAAGCTTTCTTT.

V is TRBV9 and J is TRBJ1-1, with D possibly matching TRBD1 (6 bases). This CDR3 region has 13 residues. Germline CDR1 and CDR2: SGDLS and YYNGEE. With 3 bases removed from V and 11 bases from J, the gap between germline ends came to 17 bases. The CDR3: CASSAQQGSRAFF. In nucleotides, the CDR3 is TGTGCCAGCAGCGCCCAACAGGGTTCACGGGCTTTCTTT.

The chain couples TRBV2 to TRBJ2-1; 10 positions agree with TRBD2. This CDR3 is built from 15 residues. Germline V gene lookup returns CDR1 SNHLY and CDR2 FYNNEI. Trimming at V came to 4 bases and at J to 10 bases, leaving 10 bases not matched to a gene. This CDR3 is CASSGTSGASGEQFF. As DNA, the CDR3 is TGTGCCAGCAGTGGAACTAGCGGGGCGTCGGGGGAGCAGTTCTTC. Variable domain in full (rest from reference TRBV2 and TRBJ2-1): EPEVTQTPSHQVTQMGQEVILRCVPISNHLYFYWYRQILGQKVEFLVSFYNNEISEKSEIFDDQFSVERPDGSNFTLKIRSTKLEDSAMYFCASSGTSGASGEQFFGPGTRLTVL.

The chain links TRBV15 to TRBJ2-7; D is undetermined. The germline CDR1 and CDR2 sequences are LNHNV and YYDKDF (reference sequence). The CDR3 runs 16 residues. V lost 3 bases to trimming and J lost 0 bases, with 15 bases between them. CDR3 nucleotides: TGTGCCACCAGCAGTCGTTTTTCGCCGAGCTCCTACGAGCAGTACGTC. It is translated as CATSSRFSPSSYEQYV.

CDR3 sequence: CASSRRWTVNQPQHF. CDR3 coding DNA: TGTGCCAGCAGTAGGCGTTGGACAGTCAATCAGCCCCAGCATTTT. This chain links TRBV2 with TRBJ1-5, with D possibly matching TRBD1 (6 bases). The germline V gene has CDR1 SNHLY and CDR2 FYNNEI. The V gene lost 5 bases and the J gene lost 3 bases, with 14 bases spanning the gap. The CDR3 has 15 amino acids.